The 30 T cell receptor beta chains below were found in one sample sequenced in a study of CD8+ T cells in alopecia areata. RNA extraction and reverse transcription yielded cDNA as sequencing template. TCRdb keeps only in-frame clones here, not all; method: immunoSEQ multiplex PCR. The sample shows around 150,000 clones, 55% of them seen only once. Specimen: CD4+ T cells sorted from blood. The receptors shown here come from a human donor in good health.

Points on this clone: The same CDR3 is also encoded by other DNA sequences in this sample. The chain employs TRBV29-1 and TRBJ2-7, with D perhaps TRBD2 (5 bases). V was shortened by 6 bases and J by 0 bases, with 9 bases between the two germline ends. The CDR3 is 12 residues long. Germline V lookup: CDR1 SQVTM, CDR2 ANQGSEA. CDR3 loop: CSVRTGSYEQYF. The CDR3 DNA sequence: TGCAGCGTAAGGACTGGCTCCTACGAGCAGTACTTC.

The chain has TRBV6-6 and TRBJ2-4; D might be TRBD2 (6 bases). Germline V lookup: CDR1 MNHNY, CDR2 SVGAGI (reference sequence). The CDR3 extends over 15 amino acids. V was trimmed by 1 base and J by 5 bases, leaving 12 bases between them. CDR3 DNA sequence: TGTGCCAGCAGTTACTTGCGGGATAGAGAAAACATTCAGTACTTC. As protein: CASSYLRDRENIQYF.

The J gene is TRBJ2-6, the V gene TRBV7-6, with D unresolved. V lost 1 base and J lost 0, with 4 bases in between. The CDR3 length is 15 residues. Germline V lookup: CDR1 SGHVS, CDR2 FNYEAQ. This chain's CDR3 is CASSLGSSGANVLTF. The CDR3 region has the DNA TGTGCCAGCAGCTTAGGTAGCTCTGGGGCCAACGTCCTGACTTTC.

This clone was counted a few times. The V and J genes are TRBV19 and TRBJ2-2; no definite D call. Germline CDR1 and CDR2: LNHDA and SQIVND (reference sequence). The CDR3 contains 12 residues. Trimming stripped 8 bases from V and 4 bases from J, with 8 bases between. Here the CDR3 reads CASPDPTGELFF. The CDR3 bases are TGTGCCAGTCCCGATCCCACCGGGGAGCTGTTTTTT. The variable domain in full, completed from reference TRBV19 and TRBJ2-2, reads DGGITQSPKYLFRKEGQNVTLSCEQNLNHDAMYWYRQDPGQGLRLIYYSQIVNDFQKGDIAEGYSVSREKKESFPLTVTSAQKNPTAFYLCASPDPTGELFFGEGSRLTVL.

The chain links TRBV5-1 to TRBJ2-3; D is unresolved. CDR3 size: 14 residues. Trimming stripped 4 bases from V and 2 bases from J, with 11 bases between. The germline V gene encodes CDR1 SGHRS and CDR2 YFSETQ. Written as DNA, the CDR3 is TGCGCCAGCAGCGTGCGGTCTACCACAGATACGCAGTATTTT. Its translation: CASSVRSTTDTQYF. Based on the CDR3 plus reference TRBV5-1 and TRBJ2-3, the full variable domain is KAGVTQTPRYLIKTRGQQVTLSCSPISGHRSVSWYQQTPGQGLQFLFEYFSETQRNKGNFPGRFSGRQFSNSRSEMNVSTLELGDSALYLCASSVRSTTDTQYFGPGTRLTVL.

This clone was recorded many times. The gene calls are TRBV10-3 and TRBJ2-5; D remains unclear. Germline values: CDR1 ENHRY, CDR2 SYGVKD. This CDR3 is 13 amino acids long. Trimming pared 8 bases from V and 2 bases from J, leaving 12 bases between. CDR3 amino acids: CAISPNPQETQYF. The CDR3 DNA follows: TGTGCCATCTCCCCTAACCCGCAAGAGACCCAGTACTTC.

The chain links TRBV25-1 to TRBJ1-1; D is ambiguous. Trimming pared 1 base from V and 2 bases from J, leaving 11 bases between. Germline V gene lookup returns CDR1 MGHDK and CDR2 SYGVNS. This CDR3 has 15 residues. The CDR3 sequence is CASSELRVGNTEAFF. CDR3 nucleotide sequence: TGTGCCAGCAGTGAATTAAGGGTGGGAAACACTGAAGCTTTCTTT.

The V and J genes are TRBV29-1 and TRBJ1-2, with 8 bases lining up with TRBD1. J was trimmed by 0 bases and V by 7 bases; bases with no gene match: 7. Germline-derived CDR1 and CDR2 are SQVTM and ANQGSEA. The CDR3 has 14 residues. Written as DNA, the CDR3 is TGCAGCGCCTCCGGACAGGGAGCTAACTATGGCTACACCTTC. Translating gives CSASGQGANYGYTF.

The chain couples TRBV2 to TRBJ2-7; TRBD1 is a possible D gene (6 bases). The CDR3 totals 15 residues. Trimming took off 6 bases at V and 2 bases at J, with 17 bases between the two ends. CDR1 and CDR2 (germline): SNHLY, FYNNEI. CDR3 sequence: CASSATGLPPYEQYF. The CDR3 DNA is TGTGCCAGCAGCGCGACAGGACTTCCCCCCTACGAGCAGTACTTC.

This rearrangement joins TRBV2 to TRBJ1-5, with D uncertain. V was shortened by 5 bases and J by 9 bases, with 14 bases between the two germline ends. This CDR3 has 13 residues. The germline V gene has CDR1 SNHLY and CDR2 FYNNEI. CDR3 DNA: TGTGCCAGCAGTTTCCAACTCCGTAGGCCCCAGCATTTT. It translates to CASSFQLRRPQHF.

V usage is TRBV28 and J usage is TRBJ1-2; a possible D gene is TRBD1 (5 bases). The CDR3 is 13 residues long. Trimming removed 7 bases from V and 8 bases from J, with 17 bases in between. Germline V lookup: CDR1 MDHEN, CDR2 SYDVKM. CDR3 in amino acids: CASTRQLMGGYTF. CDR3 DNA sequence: TGTGCCAGCACTCGACAGCTGATGGGAGGCTACACCTTC.

CDR3 nucleotides: TGTGCCACCCAGGACTACACCGGGGAGCTGTTTTTT. Residues: CATQDYTGELFF. The genes are TRBV25-1 and TRBJ2-2; D possibly corresponds to TRBD2 (5 bases). Germline V CDR1 and CDR2: MGHDK, SYGVNS. V lost 10 bases and J 3 bases, leaving 9 bases between the germline ends. This CDR3 is 12 amino acids long.

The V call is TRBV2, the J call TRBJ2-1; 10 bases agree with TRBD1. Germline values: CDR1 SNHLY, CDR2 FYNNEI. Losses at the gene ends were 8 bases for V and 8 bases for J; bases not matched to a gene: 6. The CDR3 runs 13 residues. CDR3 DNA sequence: TGTGCCAGCCGGGACAGGGGCATCGATGAGCAGTTCTTC. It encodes CASRDRGIDEQFF.

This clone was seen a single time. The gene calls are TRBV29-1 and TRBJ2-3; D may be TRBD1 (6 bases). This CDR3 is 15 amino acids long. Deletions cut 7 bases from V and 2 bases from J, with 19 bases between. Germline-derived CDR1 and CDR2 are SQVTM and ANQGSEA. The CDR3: CSARDKRGFTDTQYF. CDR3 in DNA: TGCAGCGCTAGGGACAAAAGGGGTTTCACAGATACGCAGTATTTT.

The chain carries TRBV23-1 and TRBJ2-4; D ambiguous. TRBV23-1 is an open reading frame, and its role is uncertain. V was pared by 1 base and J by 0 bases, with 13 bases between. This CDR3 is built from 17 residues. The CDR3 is CASSQFPGELAKNIQYF. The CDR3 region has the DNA TGCGCCAGCAGTCAATTTCCAGGAGAACTAGCCAAAAACATTCAGTACTTC.

The CDR3 is CSVRDVLINTEAFF. The CDR3 region has the DNA TGCAGCGTCCGTGACGTGCTAATCAACACTGAAGCTTTCTTT. This rearrangement joins TRBV29-1 to TRBJ1-1, with no clear D. There are 14 residues in the CDR3. Trimming took 6 bases from V and 2 from J, leaving 16 bases between them. Germline assignment: CDR1 SQVTM and CDR2 ANQGSEA.

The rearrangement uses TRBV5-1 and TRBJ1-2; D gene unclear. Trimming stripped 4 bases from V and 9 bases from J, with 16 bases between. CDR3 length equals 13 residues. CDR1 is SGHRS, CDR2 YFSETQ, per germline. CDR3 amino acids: CASSLRPTRSYTF. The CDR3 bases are TGCGCCAGCAGCCTGCGGCCGACTAGGAGCTACACCTTC.

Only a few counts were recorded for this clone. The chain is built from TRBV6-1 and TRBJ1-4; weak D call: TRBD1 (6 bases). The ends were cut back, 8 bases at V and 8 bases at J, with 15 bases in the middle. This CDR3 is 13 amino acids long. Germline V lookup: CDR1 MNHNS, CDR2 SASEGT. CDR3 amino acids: CASGTDRLEKLFF. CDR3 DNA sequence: TGTGCCAGCGGGACGGACAGACTCGAAAAACTGTTTTTT.

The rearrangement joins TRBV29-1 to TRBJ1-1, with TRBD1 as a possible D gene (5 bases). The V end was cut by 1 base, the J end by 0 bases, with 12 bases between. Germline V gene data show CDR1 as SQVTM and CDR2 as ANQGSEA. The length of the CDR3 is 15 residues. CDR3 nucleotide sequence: TGCAGCGTTGAAGTGAATGCGGGGGTGAACACTGAAGCTTTCTTT. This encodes CSVEVNAGVNTEAFF.

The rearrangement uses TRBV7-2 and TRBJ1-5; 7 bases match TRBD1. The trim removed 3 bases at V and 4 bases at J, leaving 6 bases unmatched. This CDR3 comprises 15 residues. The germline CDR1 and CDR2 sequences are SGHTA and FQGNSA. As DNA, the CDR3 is TGTGCCAGCAGCTTGGAAGGACAGGCAAATCAGCCCCAGCATTTT. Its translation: CASSLEGQANQPQHF.

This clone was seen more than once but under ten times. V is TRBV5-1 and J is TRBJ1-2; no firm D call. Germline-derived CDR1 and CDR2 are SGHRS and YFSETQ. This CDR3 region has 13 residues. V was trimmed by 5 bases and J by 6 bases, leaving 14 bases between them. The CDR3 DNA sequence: TGCGCCAGCAGTCGCGACCTTCCCGATGGCTACACCTTC. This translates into CASSRDLPDGYTF.

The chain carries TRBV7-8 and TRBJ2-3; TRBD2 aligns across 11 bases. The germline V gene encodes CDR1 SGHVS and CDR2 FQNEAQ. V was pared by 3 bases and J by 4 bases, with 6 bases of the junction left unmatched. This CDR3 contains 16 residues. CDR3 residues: CASSFLSGRGSDTQYF. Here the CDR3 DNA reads TGTGCCAGCAGCTTCCTTAGCGGGAGGGGATCAGATACGCAGTATTTT.

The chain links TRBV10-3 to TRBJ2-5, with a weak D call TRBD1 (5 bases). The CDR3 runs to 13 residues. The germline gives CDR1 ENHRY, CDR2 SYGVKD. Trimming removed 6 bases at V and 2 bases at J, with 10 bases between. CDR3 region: CAIRGSGQETQYF. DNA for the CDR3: TGTGCCATCAGGGGCTCAGGGCAAGAGACCCAGTACTTC.

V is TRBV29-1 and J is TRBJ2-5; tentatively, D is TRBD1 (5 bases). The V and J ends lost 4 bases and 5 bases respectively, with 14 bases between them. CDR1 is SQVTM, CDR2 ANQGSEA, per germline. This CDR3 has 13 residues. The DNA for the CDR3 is TGCAGCGTTGGTAGACAGCCAGGGGAGACCCAGTACTTC. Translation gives CSVGRQPGETQYF.

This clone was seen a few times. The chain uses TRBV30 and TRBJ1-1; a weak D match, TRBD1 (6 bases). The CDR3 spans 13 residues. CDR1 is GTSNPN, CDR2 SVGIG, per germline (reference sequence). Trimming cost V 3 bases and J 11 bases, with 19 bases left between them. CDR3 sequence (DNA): TGTGCCTGGAGACGACAGGCAATACCCTTGGCTTTCTTT. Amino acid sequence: CAWRRQAIPLAFF.

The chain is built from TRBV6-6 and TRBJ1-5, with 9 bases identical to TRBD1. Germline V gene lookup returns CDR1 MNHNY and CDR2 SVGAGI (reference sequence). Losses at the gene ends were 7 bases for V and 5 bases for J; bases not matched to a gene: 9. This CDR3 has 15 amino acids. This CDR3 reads CASTHKGQGYQPQHF. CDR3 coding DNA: TGTGCCAGCACCCACAAGGGACAGGGATATCAGCCCCAGCATTTT.

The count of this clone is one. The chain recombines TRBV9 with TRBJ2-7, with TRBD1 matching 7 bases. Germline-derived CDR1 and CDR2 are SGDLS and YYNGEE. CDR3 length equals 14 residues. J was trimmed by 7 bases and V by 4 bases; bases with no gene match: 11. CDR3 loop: CASSITGEYAEQYF. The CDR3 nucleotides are TGTGCCAGCAGCATCACAGGGGAGTATGCGGAGCAGTACTTC. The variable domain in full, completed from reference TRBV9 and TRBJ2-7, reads DSGVTQTPKHLITATGQRVTLRCSPRSGDLSVYWYQQSLDQGLQFLIQYYNGEERAKGNILERFSAQQFPDLHSELNLSSLELGDSALYFCASSITGEYAEQYFGPGTRLTVT.

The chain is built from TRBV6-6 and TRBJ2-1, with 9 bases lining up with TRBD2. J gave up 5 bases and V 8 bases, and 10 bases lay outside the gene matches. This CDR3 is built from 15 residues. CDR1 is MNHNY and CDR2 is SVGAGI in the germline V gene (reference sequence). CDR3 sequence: CASRPSGRKDNEQFF. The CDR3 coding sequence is TGTGCCAGCCGACCAAGCGGGAGGAAGGACAATGAGCAGTTCTTC.

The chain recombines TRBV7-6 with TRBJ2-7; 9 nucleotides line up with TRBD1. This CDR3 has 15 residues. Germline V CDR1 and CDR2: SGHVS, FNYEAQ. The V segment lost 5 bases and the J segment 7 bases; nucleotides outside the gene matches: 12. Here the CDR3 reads CASSLDGTGRYEQYF. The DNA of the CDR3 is TGTGCCAGCAGCCTCGACGGGACAGGGAGGTATGAGCAGTACTTC.

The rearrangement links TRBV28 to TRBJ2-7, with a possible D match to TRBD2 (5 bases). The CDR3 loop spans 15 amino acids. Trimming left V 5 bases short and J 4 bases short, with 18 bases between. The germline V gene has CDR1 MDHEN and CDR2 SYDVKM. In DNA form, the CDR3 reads TGTGCCAGCAGTGCTGGACCGGGGATTCGTTACGAGCAGTACTTC. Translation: CASSAGPGIRYEQYF.